What follows are 9 T cell receptor beta chains derived from one specimen sequenced in a study of Graves' ophthalmopathy and Graves' hyperthyroidism. Beta-chain TCR CDR3 regions were amplified from RNA transcripts. A first-round RT-PCR used HTBI primers, followed by a second-round multiplex PCR. TCRdb recomputed calls from the multiplex PCR reads with MiXCR, one row per CDR3 protein. This sample yields around 590,000 distinct CDR3 sequences, of which 39% are seen a single time; 3.5% to 5% belongs to the top ten. Sample: peripheral blood or thyroid tissue (not recorded which). The source is an adult man with Graves' hyperthyroidism.

As for this clonotype: A much larger clone lies one base from this, so it may be a read error. The J gene is TRBJ1-1, the V gene TRBV9; the match to TRBD1 covers 7 bases. Germline V gene data show CDR1 as SGDLS and CDR2 as YYNGEE. This CDR3 is 13 amino acids long. The CDR3 coding sequence is TGTGCCAGCAGTCAGGGGGGCAACACTGGAGCTTTCTTT. It codes for CASSQGGNTGAFF. The entire variable domain, with the rest obtained from reference TRBV9 and TRBJ1-1, is as follows: DSGVTQTPKHLITATGQRVTLRCSPRSGDLSVYWYQQSLDQGLQFLIQYYNGEERAKGNILERFSAQQFPDLHSELNLSSLELGDSALYFCASSQGGNTGAFFGQGTRLTVV.

This clonotype was detected ten times or more. The chain employs TRBV5-5 and TRBJ2-5; D uncertain. Trimming left V 3 bases short and J 2 bases short, with 17 bases between. CDR1 and CDR2 (germline): SGHKS, YYEKEE (reference sequence). This CDR3 has 16 amino acids. The CDR3 protein is CASSYQDPDGQETQYF. The CDR3 DNA reads TGTGCCAGCAGCTACCAAGACCCGGACGGGCAAGAGACCCAGTACTTC.

This clonotype was recorded only once. This may stem from a read error, because a much larger clone lies one nucleotide away. The chain couples TRBV24-1 to TRBJ1-2; D unresolved. Germline CDR1 reads KGHDR; CDR2 reads SFDVKD. This CDR3 has 14 amino acids. The CDR3 sequence: CATSLNPTPYGYAF. The CDR3, as DNA: TGTGCCACCAGTTTGAACCCCACCCCCTATGGCTACGCCTTC.

As concerns this clonotype: Given a much more abundant clone one base away, this may be a read error. V is TRBV11-2 and J is TRBJ2-7, with 9 bases aligning to TRBD2. CDR3 size: 15 residues. From germline, CDR1 is SGHAT and CDR2 FQNNGV. V was pared by 4 bases and J by 3 bases, with 7 bases of the junction left unmatched. The CDR3 DNA reads TGTGCCAGCAGCTATGGACTAGCGAGAGTCTACGAGCAGTACTTC. Translating gives CASSYGLARVYEQYF.

This clonotype was seen ten or more times. The J gene is TRBJ2-7, the V gene TRBV6-6; D might be TRBD1 (6 bases). The CDR3 has 15 amino acids. Germline CDR1 and CDR2: MNHNY and SVGAGI (reference sequence). V gave up 2 bases and J gave up 3 bases, with 14 bases separating them. CDR3 bases: TGTGCCAGCAGTTACGGGCAGGGGAACGTCTACGAGCAGTACTTC. Amino acids: CASSYGQGNVYEQYF.

Of note for this clonotype: Given a much more abundant clone one base away, this may be a read error. The chain uses TRBV29-1 and TRBJ1-1; no clear D gene. CDR1 SQVTM and CDR2 ANQGSEA come from the germline V gene. The CDR3 runs to 14 residues. The DNA of the CDR3 is TGCAGCGTTCGTTCTGTTTCATCGAACCCTGAAGCTTTCTTT. This gives the protein CSVRSVSSNPEAFF.

A word on this clonotype: A read error may be the cause here, since a much bigger clone is one base away. The chain is built from TRBV20-1 and TRBJ1-5; a weak D match, TRBD1 (5 bases). The germline V gene has CDR1 DFQATT and CDR2 SNEGSKA (reference sequence). CDR3 size: 18 residues. Here the CDR3 reads CSARDGAGWGYSSQPQHF. The CDR3 region has the DNA TGCAGTGCTAGAGATGGCGCAGGGTGGGGGTATAGCAGTCAGCCCCAGCATTTT.

The chain is built from TRBV28 and TRBJ1-4; no clear D gene. The CDR3 is 16 residues long. Per germline, CDR1 MDHEN and CDR2 SYDVKM. The V end lost 4 bases, the J end lost 0 bases, and 12 bases lay between the germline ends. CDR3 protein: CASSSSQLTTNEKLFF. CDR3 sequence (DNA): TGTGCCAGCAGTTCGTCTCAGTTGACAACTAATGAAAAACTGTTTTTT.

This clonotype has a count of ten or more. The chain employs TRBV5-1 and TRBJ1-6, with 8 nucleotides matching TRBD1. Germline trimming cut 0 bases from V and 13 bases from J; bases unmatched to any gene: 9. Germline CDR1 and CDR2: SGHRS and YFSETQ. CDR3 length: 15 amino acids. CDR3 sequence: CASSLDRDRIFPLHF. CDR3 DNA sequence: TGCGCCAGCAGCTTGGACCGGGACAGGATCTTCCCCCTCCACTTT.